The rows below give T cell receptor beta chains drawn from one sample of a study of blood T cell repertoires in COVID-19. Some clones are missing from TCRdb's copy, which holds only in-frame ones; the method was immunoSEQ multiplex PCR. Here the sample spans 150,000 to 200,000 clones, 84% being singletons. The sample was peripheral blood. These receptors all come from a woman older than 75 with COVID-19, enrolled during active disease. The CDR3 runs from the conserved cysteine through the conserved F or W. A D gene is named only where the DNA matches it firmly. Expanded clones are given a class, and other clones once, few, many or no size at all.

TGCGCCAGCAGATGGGGGGACAGGGGGCGCGGAGAGACCCAGTACTTC	CASRWGDRGRGETQYF	TRBV5-1	TRBJ2-5	.	TRBD1
TGTGCCATCAGTGAGTCGGAGGTTGGGCCCCAGCATTTT	CAISESEVGPQHF	TRBV10-3	TRBJ1-5	.	.
TGTGCCAGCAGCAAGGGGTCTAGCGGTACTTACAATGAGCAGTTCTTC	CASSKGSSGTYNEQFF	TRBV5-8	TRBJ2-1	.	TRBD2
TGTGCCAGCAAGGGACTAGCGGGAGTGGCCAACGTCCTGACTTTC	CASKGLAGVANVLTF	TRBV27	TRBJ2-6	.	TRBD2
TGTGCCAGCAGTTTCTGGCGGGGGGTCAGCACAGATACGCAGTATTTT	CASSFWRGVSTDTQYF	TRBV28	TRBJ2-3	.	TRBD2
TGTGCCAGTACTCTAGCGGGGATTTACAATGAGCAGTTCTTC	CASTLAGIYNEQFF	TRBV19	TRBJ2-1	.	TRBD2
TGCGCCAGCAGCCAAGATGGGCGGGTTAAAGCTTTCTTT	CASSQDGRVKAFF	TRBV4-1	TRBJ1-1	few	.
TGTGCCAGCAGCTTACAGCGGGGGTTTCGGTACGAGCAGTACTTC	CASSLQRGFRYEQYF	TRBV7-2	TRBJ2-7	.	TRBD2
TGTGCCAGCAGCTTTAGGGGGGGCGGGCAAGCCAAAAACATTCAGTACTTC	CASSFRGGGQAKNIQYF	TRBV5-4	TRBJ2-4	.	.
TGTGCCAGCAGTGTGAGCGGAGAGACCCAGTACTTC	CASSVSGETQYF	TRBV2	TRBJ2-5	.	.
TGTGCCAGCAGCCAAGATCTTAAGGAGGAAGAGACCCAGTACTTC	CASSQDLKEEETQYF	TRBV3-1/TRBV3-2	TRBJ2-5	.	.
TGTGCCAGCAGTTTTGCAGGGCCCCAGCCCCAGCATTTT	CASSFAGPQPQHF	TRBV12-3/TRBV12-4	TRBJ1-5	.	.
TGTGCCAGCAGTGATACGGCTAGCGGAGTATCGAGATACTTC	CASSDTASGVSRYF	TRBV2	TRBJ2-4	.	TRBD2
TGTGCCAGCAGTTTATTAAGCCCGTACGAGCAGTACTTC	CASSLLSPYEQYF	TRBV28	TRBJ2-7	.	.
TGTGCCAGCAGCCAAGTACAGGGCTACGAGCAGTACTTC	CASSQVQGYEQYF	TRBV3-1/TRBV3-2	TRBJ2-7	.	.
TGTGCCAGCAGTTACAGGGGCGGGGGCAATCAGCCCCAGCATTTT	CASSYRGGGNQPQHF	TRBV28	TRBJ1-5	.	TRBD1